This T cell receptor (beta chain) appears in the sequencing data of a study of identical twins. Study outcomes and limitations: The study found excess low generation probability among twin-shared out-of-frame alpha sequences. Cord blood's abundant beta clonotypes had fewer insertions, unlike memory repertoires.

TCRdb re-called the 5' RACE reads through MiXCR, storing one row per CDR3 protein. Among approximately 620,000 distinct CDR3 sequences, more than 6.5% were seen once, and the ten largest hold around 0.95%. This clonotype was counted ten times or more. Its antigen is unknown. Trimming took 4 bases from V and 6 from J; bases not matched to a gene: 8. The CDR3 sequence is 15 residues long. Germline assignment: CDR1 MNHNY and CDR2 SVGAGI (reference sequence). These sequences were also reported in another study, on yellow fever vaccine responses in identical twins.

This TCR was sampled from a woman aged 18-29 years in good health. The rearrangement uses TRBV6-6 and TRBJ2-1, with 8 bases lining up with TRBD1. Material for sequencing was PBMCs. CDR3 loop: CASSSYRGIVNEQFF. CDR3 bases: TGTGCCAGCAGTTCGTACAGGGGGATTGTCAATGAGCAGTTCTTC.